This is a list of T cell receptor beta chains from one sample in a study of early T cells in non-severe SARS-CoV-2 infection. TCRdb redid the calling of the 5' RACE reads with MiXCR, one entry per CDR3 protein. The repertoire has about 22,000 distinct CDR3 sequences, about 4% of them found once; the top ten carry over 1.1%. The source material was whole blood. The receptors shown here come from an adult who was a healthcare worker with PCR-confirmed SARS-CoV-2 infection or an uninfected control (not recorded which). Each CDR3 is given with its conserved first and last residue. A D gene is named only where the DNA matches it firmly. Only some rows state a clone size, as once, few, many or a class for expanded clones.

TRBV20-1	many	TRBJ1-2	TRBD1	CSARDRDRGGYGYTF	TGCAGTGCTAGAGATAGGGACAGGGGTGGCTATGGCTACACCTTC
TRBV11-2	medium-sized	TRBJ2-7	TRBD2	CASNPGGDEQYF	TGTGCCAGCAACCCGGGGGGGGACGAGCAGTACTTC
TRBV9	many	TRBJ2-2	TRBD1	CASSPSTGSSGELFF	TGTGCCAGCAGCCCTTCGACAGGGTCTAGCGGGGAGCTGTTTTTT
TRBV2	many	TRBJ2-7	NA	CASTRQGYEQYF	TGTGCCAGCACCCGTCAGGGCTACGAGCAGTACTTC
TRBV5-1	many	TRBJ2-1	TRBD1	CASSLGQGDNNEQFF	TGCGCCAGCAGCTTGGGACAGGGAGACAACAATGAGCAGTTCTTC
TRBV11-2	many	TRBJ2-5	NA	CASSYTPRSQETQYF	TGTGCCAGCAGCTATACGCCCAGGAGCCAAGAGACCCAGTACTTC
TRBV3-1	few	TRBJ2-3	NA	CASSQESGGPWMTDTQYF	TGTGCCAGCAGCCAAGAATCCGGGGGGCCTTGGATGACAGATACGCAGTATTTT
TRBV10-1	many	TRBJ1-1	NA	CASSESGSRTEAFF	TGCGCCAGCAGTGAGTCTGGCAGTCGGACTGAAGCTTTCTTT
TRBV6-1	many	TRBJ1-1	TRBD1	CASSEAPYATGKNTEAFF	TGTGCCAGCAGTGAAGCACCCTACGCGACAGGGAAGAACACTGAAGCTTTCTTT
TRBV6-2/TRBV6-3	medium-sized	TRBJ1-6	NA	CASSAHRNGNSPLHF	TGTGCCAGCAGTGCCCACAGGAACGGCAATTCACCCCTCCACTTT
TRBV7-3	NA	TRBJ2-1	TRBD1	CASSWRQGNEQFF	TGTGCCAGCAGCTGGAGACAGGGTAATGAGCAGTTCTTC
TRBV7-9	many	TRBJ1-5	NA	CASSLEGGNQPQHF	TGTGCCAGCAGCTTAGAGGGGGGCAATCAGCCCCAGCATTTT
TRBV30	many	TRBJ2-3	TRBD2	CASSGLPGLYPDTQYF	TGTGCTTCGAGTGGGCTCCCGGGACTATACCCAGATACGCAGTATTTT
TRBV7-2	NA	TRBJ2-4	NA	CASSLKVGAGNIQYF	TGTGCCAGCAGCTTAAAAGTGGGGGCGGGAAACATTCAGTACTTC
TRBV5-4	many	TRBJ2-5	NA	CASSLGPIQETQYF	TGTGCCAGCAGCTTGGGCCCGATACAAGAGACCCAGTACTTC
TRBV5-1	medium-sized	TRBJ2-2	NA	CASSHSWGTNTGELFF	TGCGCCAGCAGCCATAGTTGGGGGACGAACACCGGGGAGCTGTTTTTT
TRBV20-1	few	TRBJ2-3	NA	CSARVPSTDTQYF	TGCAGTGCTAGAGTTCCGAGCACAGATACGCAGTATTTT
TRBV29-1	few	TRBJ1-2	NA	CSVGRSDGYTF	TGCAGCGTTGGCAGGTCTGACGGCTACACCTTC
TRBV3-1	few	TRBJ1-3	NA	CASSRSGGGMGNTIYF	TGTGCCAGCAGCCGGAGTGGGGGCGGCATGGGAAACACCATATATTTT
TRBV12-3/TRBV12-4	many	TRBJ1-3	NA	CAFERRTAGNTIYF	TGTGCCTTTGAACGCCGGACGGCCGGAAACACCATATATTTT
TRBV2	many	TRBJ1-4	NA	CASSDDSATNEKLFF	TGTGCCAGCAGTGATGACAGTGCAACTAATGAAAAACTGTTTTTT
TRBV4-2	many	TRBJ1-1	NA	CASSQDPTGRDEAFF	TGTGCCAGCAGCCAAGATCCTACAGGGAGGGATGAAGCTTTCTTT
TRBV6-4	many	TRBJ1-1	TRBD1	CASRRTGMNTEAFF	TGTGCCAGCAGAAGGACAGGGATGAACACTGAAGCTTTCTTT
TRBV7-2	many	TRBJ1-1	NA	CASRPDRKAFF	TGTGCCAGCAGACCCGACAGGAAAGCTTTCTTT
TRBV11-2	many	TRBJ2-2	NA	CASSDGTHFTGELFF	TGTGCCAGCAGCGACGGGACCCATTTCACCGGGGAGCTGTTTTTT
TRBV11-2	many	TRBJ2-5	NA	CASSPAQETQYF	TGTGCCAGCAGCCCCGCCCAAGAGACCCAGTACTTC
TRBV12-3/TRBV12-4	many	TRBJ2-6	NA	CASSQGGAGANVLTF	TGTGCCAGCAGTCAAGGGGGGGCTGGGGCCAACGTCCTGACTTTC
TRBV7-8	medium-sized	TRBJ2-5	TRBD2	CASSPSRDYWRETQYF	TGTGCCAGCAGCCCCTCGCGGGACTACTGGAGGGAGACCCAGTACTTC